The T cell receptor (beta chain) under discussion was sequenced for a study of PD-1 blockade in classical Hodgkin lymphoma. The CDR3 spans 14 residues. This clone has just one count. Its target is unknown. All patients relapsed after autologous stem cell transplantation, and brentuximab vedotin exposure varied. Study findings and constraints: Lower baseline TCR diversity marked trial partial responders and progressors. The study found that TCR diversity rose significantly by C4D1 in CD4+ but not CD8+ cells. Relapsed/refractory patients reportedly had the lowest baseline TCR diversity, below newly diagnosed patients, who were below healthy donors.

Some clones are missing from TCRdb's copy, which holds only in-frame ones; the method was immunoSEQ multiplex PCR. The sample includes some 62,000 clones, approximately 90% of them seen just once. This specimen was peripheral blood mononuclear cells (PBMCs), taken at baseline. V and J are TRBV21-1 and TRBJ1-3; the table gives TRBD1 as D, unverified against the DNA. TRBV21-1 is a pseudogene. This TCR came from a human donor with classical Hodgkin lymphoma. The CDR3 DNA reads as TGTGCCAGCACCGCAGGGGGCAAAGGAAACACCATATATTTT. Translated, it gives CASTAGGKGNTIYF.